Included here is one T cell receptor beta chain sequence, with context. The CDR3 runs 16 residues. The germline V gene has CDR1 SGHDT and CDR2 YYEEEE. Trimming pared 0 bases from V and 7 bases from J, leaving 17 bases between. These data originate in a study of shared T cell receptors in the human thymus. Sequencing was performed with immunoSEQ multiplex PCR; in TCRdb, only in-frame clones are kept and a portion is missing. Here the sample spans 600,000 or so clones, roughly 86% being singletons. The data also belong to a second study, concerning human thymus T cells. That study reports: Healthy Finnish infants undergoing corrective surgery for congenital heart defects were used as donors.

The sample consisted of thymocytes. The chain employs TRBV5-6 and TRBJ1-5; possibly TRBD1 for D (5 bases). The clonotype was recovered from a boy less than two years old with a congenital heart defect. CDR3 residues: CASSLAGVGLEQPQHF. CDR3 nucleotides: TGTGCCAGCAGCTTGGCGGGGGTAGGGCTAGAGCAGCCCCAGCATTTT.